This T cell receptor (beta chain) is drawn from a study of T-cell memory formation after mild COVID-19. Overall study findings and caveats: Clones that shrank (day 15 to 85) were balanced CD4/CD8, whereas later expanders leaned CD4+. The authors left the SARS-CoV-2 specificity of second-wave clones peaking on day 37 unconfirmed.

In its sample, this clonotype was seen many times. The antigen is unknown. TCRdb processed the 5' RACE reads anew with MiXCR; each CDR3 protein has one entry. The repertoire has 140,000 or so distinct CDR3 sequences, roughly 6.2% of them found once; the top ten carry about 2.1%. This CDR3 contains 18 residues. The TCR sequence derives from an adult woman who had mild COVID-19 (a few samples of this study predate the infection). Cell type and time point are not known. Sequencing used PBMCs or a T cell subset sorted from them (not recorded which). The genes are TRBV21-1 and TRBJ2-1; TRBD1 reflects the table's D call only, with no check against the DNA. TRBV21-1 is listed as a pseudogene. DNA for the CDR3: TGTGCCAGCAGCAAAACGGGTCCCAGGGGGACGCCCAAGGATGAGCAGTTCTTC. Protein product: CASSKTGPRGTPKDEQFF.